This T cell receptor beta chain was sequenced for a study of blood T cell repertoires in COVID-19 (dated by TCRdb to the early 2020s). For the study in its entirety: The collaborator samples originated in the United States, Italy and Spain and spanned the acute and convalescent phases of COVID-19. The prospective study material was composed of cDNA or gDNA derived from T cells, B-cell-depleted T cells, or PBMCs. Deeply sampled blood TCRbeta repertoires from subjects exposed to, actively infected with, or recovered from COVID-19 were included in the dataset. The repertoires were released in a freely available public database meant as a resource for research on the immune response to SARS-CoV-2. Samples came from the ongoing ImmuneRACE study (first 160 participants) plus 1,254 subjects from 6 global collaborators. Sample metadata almost always included a de-identified subject ID, COVID-19 status, age in years and sex. HLA class I and class II types, where available, came from metadata supplied by the sample provider rather than from assay-based typing.

Each collaborating institution followed its own protocols to collect whole blood in K2EDTA tubes. For TCRbeta analysis, collaborators shipped samples as frozen whole blood, isolated PBMCs, or DNA extracted from either of those sample types. As regards this clone: Its antigen is currently not known. No much larger clonotype is one base removed from it; base qualities were not supplied.

TCRbeta CDR3 regions were amplified from genomic DNA by means of the immunoSEQ Assay, a bias-controlled multiplex PCR. As for the authors' bioinformatics: Nucleated cell counts per sample were estimated from amplification of reference gene primers within the assay. Sequence reads were collapsed and filtered to measure the absolute abundance of every unique TCRbeta CDR3 rearrangement. For each sample, productive Simpson clonality was calculated as the square root of Simpson's diversity index across productive rearrangements. TCRdb re-hosts the immuneACCESS table, in-frame sequences only. Its copies lack some clones; in the studies checked, an unresolved V gene accounts for under half of them, and the cause for the rest is not known. For V, J and clone size, that table is used; D and trimming come from the DNA. This sample is represented by some 150,000 clones; 88% of them were singletons. The top ten clonotypes cover roughly 1.4% of the sample.

On the study overall, not on this receptor specifically: The amount of clinical and demographic metadata varied by source and participant and was provided uncurated.

Counted from cysteine to phenylalanine, this CDR3 has 15 amino acids. Only the CDR3 DNA stays, 45 bases, in frame from base 1. The junction shows trimming of 2 bases on V and 7 bases on J, plus 12 bases between the germline ends. In the germline V gene, CDR1 corresponds to MNHEY and CDR2 to SVGAGI. The rearrangement joined TRBV6-5 to TRBJ1-6; TRBD1 could be the D gene, as 5 bases match. The sequence derives from a woman aged 60-75 years with acute or convalescent COVID-19. What was sequenced was peripheral blood. The CDR3 is CASSYKPTGNSPLHF. The nucleotide sequence reads TGTGCCAGCAGTTACAAGCCAACAGGAAATTCACCCCTCCACTTT.